This T cell receptor beta chain came from a study of blood T cell repertoires in COVID-19. This clone appeared a single time. The germline V and J ends were trimmed by 5 bases and 5 bases, with 15 bases remaining between them. Looked up from germline, CDR1 is SGHAT and CDR2 is FQNNGV. The CDR3 is made up of 14 amino acids. In the source study's methods: The assay estimated nucleated cells by amplifying reference gene primers. Method: immunoSEQ multiplex PCR; TCRdb's copy keeps in-frame clones and lacks some. V, J and clone size were drawn from that table, and D and trimming were deduced from the DNA. The repertoire has about 210,000 clones, 92% of them found once; the top ten carry 1% to 1.5%.

The specimen was peripheral blood. The V gene is TRBV11-2, the J gene TRBJ2-5; D not certain. This TCR derives from a young man with acute or convalescent COVID-19. DNA of the CDR3: TGTGCCAGCAGCGGGTTGGGCAAGCTGGAGACCCAGTACTTC. This translates into CASSGLGKLETQYF. Full variable domain (outside the CDR3, taken from reference TRBV11-2 and TRBJ2-5): EAGVAQSPRYKIIEKRQSVAFWCNPISGHATLYWYQQILGQGPKLLIQFQNNGVVDDSQLPKDRFSAERLKGVDSTLKIQPAKLEDSAVYLCASSGLGKLETQYFGPGTRLLVL.